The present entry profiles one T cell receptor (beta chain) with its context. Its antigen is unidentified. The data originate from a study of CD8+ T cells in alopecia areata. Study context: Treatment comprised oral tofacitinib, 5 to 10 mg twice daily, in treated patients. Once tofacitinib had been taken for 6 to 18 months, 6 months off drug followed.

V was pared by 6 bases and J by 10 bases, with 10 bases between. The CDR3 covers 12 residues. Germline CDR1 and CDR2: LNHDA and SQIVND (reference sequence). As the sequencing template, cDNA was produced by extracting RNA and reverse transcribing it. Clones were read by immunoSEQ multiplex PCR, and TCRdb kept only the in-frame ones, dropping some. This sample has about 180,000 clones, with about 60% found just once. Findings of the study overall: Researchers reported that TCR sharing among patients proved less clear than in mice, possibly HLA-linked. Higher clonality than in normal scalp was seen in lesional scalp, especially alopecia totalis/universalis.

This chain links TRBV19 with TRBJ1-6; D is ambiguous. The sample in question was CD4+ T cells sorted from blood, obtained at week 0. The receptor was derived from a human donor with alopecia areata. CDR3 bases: TGTGCCAGTAGCCACAGAGGCTCACCCCTCCACTTT. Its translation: CASSHRGSPLHF.